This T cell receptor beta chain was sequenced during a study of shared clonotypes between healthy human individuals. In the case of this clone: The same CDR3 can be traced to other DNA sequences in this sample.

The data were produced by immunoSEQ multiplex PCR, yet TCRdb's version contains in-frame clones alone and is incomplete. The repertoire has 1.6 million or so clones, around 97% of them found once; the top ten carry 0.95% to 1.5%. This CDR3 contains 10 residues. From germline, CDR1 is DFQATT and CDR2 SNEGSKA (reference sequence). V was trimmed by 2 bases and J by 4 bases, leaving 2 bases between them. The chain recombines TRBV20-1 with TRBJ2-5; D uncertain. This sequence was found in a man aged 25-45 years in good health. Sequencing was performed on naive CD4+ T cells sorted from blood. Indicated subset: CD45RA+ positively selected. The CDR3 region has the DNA TGCAGTGCTAGATTAGAGACCCAGTACTTC. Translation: CSARLETQYF.